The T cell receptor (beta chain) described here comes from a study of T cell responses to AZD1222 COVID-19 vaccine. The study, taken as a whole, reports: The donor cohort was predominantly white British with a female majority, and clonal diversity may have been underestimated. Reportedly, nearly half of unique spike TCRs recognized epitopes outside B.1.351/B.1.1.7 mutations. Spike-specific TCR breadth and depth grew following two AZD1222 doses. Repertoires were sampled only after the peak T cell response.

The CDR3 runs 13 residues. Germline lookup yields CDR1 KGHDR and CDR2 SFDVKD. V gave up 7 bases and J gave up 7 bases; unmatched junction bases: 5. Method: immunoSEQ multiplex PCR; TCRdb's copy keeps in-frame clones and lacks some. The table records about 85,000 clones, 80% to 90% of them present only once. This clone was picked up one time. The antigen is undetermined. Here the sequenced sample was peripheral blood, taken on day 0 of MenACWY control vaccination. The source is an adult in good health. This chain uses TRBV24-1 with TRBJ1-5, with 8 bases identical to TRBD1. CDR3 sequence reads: CATSQQGEQPQHF. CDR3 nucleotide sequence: TGTGCCACCAGCCAACAGGGGGAACAGCCCCAGCATTTT.